The 28 T cell receptor beta chains below all came from one sample that was sequenced in a study of Graves' ophthalmopathy and Graves' hyperthyroidism listed by TCRdb under 2018. Sequenced on an Illumina HiSeq 2000. TCR beta CDR3 regions were amplified from RNA transcripts for repertoire sequencing. HTBI primers and the Qiagen OneStep RT-PCR kit were used in a first-round RT-PCR, which was followed by a second-round multiplex PCR, size selection and purification. Through fastp at Q25 and MiXCR, TCRdb rebuilt clones from the public reads, retaining in-frame beta chains. A single entry per CDR3 protein holds the most common genes and DNA from its merged rows. The sample table holds around 670,000 distinct CDR3 sequences, of which roughly two fifths were seen once. The ten biggest clones cover about 40% of the sample. The material sequenced was peripheral blood. The receptors derive from an adult man with Graves' ophthalmopathy.

This clonotype has at least ten counts. The genes are TRBV10-3 and TRBJ1-2, with D uncertain. V dropped 2 bases and J dropped 3 bases, with 13 bases sitting between them. Germline CDR1 is ENHRY and CDR2 is SYGVKD. The CDR3 length is 15 residues. In DNA form, the CDR3 reads TGTGCCATCAGTGAGATTCCAGGTATGGACTATGGCTACACCTTC. Residues: CAISEIPGMDYGYTF.

This clonotype has just a few counts. V is TRBV2 and J is TRBJ1-2; a weak D match, TRBD1 (6 bases). V was cut by 5 bases and J by 7 bases, with 8 bases left in between. CDR3 length equals 11 residues. Germline lookup yields CDR1 SNHLY and CDR2 FYNNEI. The chain's CDR3 is CASSFRGGYTF. CDR3 nucleotides: TGTGCCAGCAGTTTCAGGGGTGGCTACACCTTC.

This clonotype came up many times. The chain combines TRBV2 with TRBJ1-2, with 9 bases identical to TRBD1. This CDR3 has 13 residues. V gave up 4 bases and J gave up 4 bases; unmatched junction bases: 1. Germline V gives CDR1 SNHLY, CDR2 FYNNEI. Written as DNA, the CDR3 is TGTGCCAGCAGTGTACAGGGGGCCTATGGCTACACCTTC. Protein sequence: CASSVQGAYGYTF. The entire variable domain, with the rest obtained from reference TRBV2 and TRBJ1-2, is as follows: EPEVTQTPSHQVTQMGQEVILRCVPISNHLYFYWYRQILGQKVEFLVSFYNNEISEKSEIFDDQFSVERPDGSNFTLKIRSTKLEDSAMYFCASSVQGAYGYTFGSGTRLTVV.

The V gene is TRBV7-3, the J gene TRBJ2-2; TRBD2 aligns across 11 bases. J lost 4 bases, V lost 6 bases, and 4 bases had no gene match. This CDR3 contains 15 residues. Germline V gene sequence: CDR1 SGHTA, CDR2 FQGTGA. In DNA form, the CDR3 reads TGTGCCAGCAGGGAGACTAGCGGGGCCACCGGGGAGCTGTTTTTT. It is translated as CASRETSGATGELFF.

The J gene is TRBJ1-1, the V gene TRBV7-9; unclear D gene. Germline assignment: CDR1 SEHNR and CDR2 FQNEAQ (reference sequence). Trimming removed 1 base from V and 1 base from J, with 10 bases in between. The CDR3 covers 15 residues. The CDR3 sequence is CASSLGLGENTEAFF. For the CDR3, the DNA is TGTGCCAGCAGCTTAGGATTGGGCGAGAACACTGAAGCTTTCTTT.

This chain joins TRBV7-2 and TRBJ2-5; 12 bases agree with TRBD2. Unmatched junction bases numbered 7, after V lost 6 bases and J lost 5 bases. Per the germline V gene, CDR1 is SGHTA and CDR2 is FQGNSA. The CDR3 has 15 amino acids. CDR3 protein: CASRLTSGSYETQYF. For the CDR3, the DNA is TGTGCCAGCAGGCTGACTAGCGGGAGCTATGAGACCCAGTACTTC.

This clonotype was recorded once. This chain uses TRBV7-9 with TRBJ1-1; 7 bases fit TRBD1. CDR3 size: 15 residues. CDR1 is SEHNR, CDR2 FQNEAQ, per germline (reference sequence). J gave up 3 bases and V 5 bases, and 9 bases lay outside the gene matches. The CDR3 spells CASSPQGQIYTEAFF. CDR3 DNA sequence: TGTGCCAGCAGCCCCCAGGGACAGATCTACACTGAAGCTTTCTTT.

This clonotype showed up many times. CDR3 DNA: TGTGCCAGCAGCCCACCCGGACAGGGGGCCTACGAGCAGTACTTC. Its translation: CASSPPGQGAYEQYF. The gene calls are TRBV7-9 and TRBJ2-7; 10 bases align to TRBD1. Looked up from germline, CDR1 is SEHNR and CDR2 is FQNEAQ (reference sequence). Trimming at V came to 5 bases and at J to 2 bases, leaving 6 bases not matched to a gene. This CDR3 has 15 residues.

This sequence joins TRBV2 and TRBJ1-5; D gene uncertain. The CDR3 loop spans 12 amino acids. V was trimmed by 2 bases and J by 13 bases, leaving 12 bases between them. Per the germline V gene, CDR1 is SNHLY and CDR2 is FYNNEI. DNA for the CDR3: TGTGCCAGCAGTGAATGGGATTACGAGCAGCATTTT. This translates into CASSEWDYEQHF.

V is TRBV20-1 and J is TRBJ2-7; 9 bases map to TRBD2. The V and J ends lost 4 bases and 3 bases, in that order; junction bases with no gene match: 13. CDR3 length: 16 residues. Germline values: CDR1 DFQATT, CDR2 SNEGSKA (reference sequence). CDR3 coding DNA: TGCAGTGCTACCAACCCCTTAGCGGGAGTGGGCTACGAGCAGTACTTC. It translates to CSATNPLAGVGYEQYF.

This rearrangement joins TRBV10-3 to TRBJ1-1; D is unresolved. The germline CDR1 and CDR2 sequences are ENHRY and SYGVKD. The V gene lost 10 bases and the J gene lost 1 base, with 16 bases spanning the gap. This CDR3 region has 14 residues. This CDR3 reads CATRLGSSNTEAFF. The DNA of the CDR3 is TGTGCCACCCGGTTGGGAAGTTCGAACACTGAAGCTTTCTTT.

The rearrangement joins TRBV9 to TRBJ1-6, with D unclear. Germline values: CDR1 SGDLS, CDR2 YYNGEE. The CDR3 spans 15 residues. V was cut by 0 bases and J by 7 bases, with 11 bases left in between. The CDR3 here is CASSVDALGNSPLHF. CDR3 coding DNA: TGTGCCAGCAGCGTAGATGCGTTGGGGAATTCACCCCTCCACTTT.

This clonotype was counted between two and nine times. This chain links TRBV7-9 with TRBJ2-1, with unresolved D. Germline V lookup: CDR1 SEHNR, CDR2 FQNEAQ (reference sequence). The CDR3 length is 13 residues. Trimming pared 3 bases from V and 6 bases from J, leaving 9 bases between. CDR3 coding DNA: TGTGCCAGCAGCTTCGGCCCGAGCAATGAGCAGTTCTTC. It codes for CASSFGPSNEQFF.

As for this clonotype: One junction end does not reproduce the germline sequence, and a read error may be involved. CDR3 bases: TGTGCCAGCAGGGAGGCAGACTATCAAGAGGCCCAGTACTTC. As protein: CASREADYQEAQYF. The gene calls are TRBV25-1 and TRBJ2-5; TRBD2 might be the D (5 bases). The CDR3 is 14 residues long. The germline V gene has CDR1 MGHDK and CDR2 SYGVNS.

The V call is TRBV9, the J call TRBJ1-3, with TRBD1 identical over 9 bases. This CDR3 contains 17 residues. The germline gives CDR1 SGDLS, CDR2 YYNGEE. Trimming took 4 bases from V and 0 from J; bases not matched to a gene: 8. The CDR3 spells CASSPTGDRVSGNTIYF. The CDR3 bases are TGTGCCAGCAGCCCGACGGGGGACAGGGTCTCTGGAAACACCATATATTTT.

This clonotype was detected ten times or more. The V gene is TRBV2, the J gene TRBJ1-2; D unresolved. The V end lost 2 bases, the J end lost 8 bases, and 18 bases lay between the germline ends. The CDR3 covers 15 residues. The germline V gene encodes CDR1 SNHLY and CDR2 FYNNEI. In nucleotides, the CDR3 is TGTGCCAGCAGTGAACCTCGCGGGAGGGTCGGCGGCTACACCTTC. It translates to CASSEPRGRVGGYTF. The variable domain in full, with the rest retrieved from reference TRBV2 and TRBJ1-2, is EPEVTQTPSHQVTQMGQEVILRCVPISNHLYFYWYRQILGQKVEFLVSFYNNEISEKSEIFDDQFSVERPDGSNFTLKIRSTKLEDSAMYFCASSEPRGRVGGYTFGSGTRLTVV.

This clonotype was found many times. The chain links TRBV10-3 to TRBJ2-6, with D unresolved. Per germline, CDR1 ENHRY and CDR2 SYGVKD. The CDR3 extends over 14 amino acids. V shed 8 bases and J shed 1 base, with 9 bases lying between them. CDR3 sequence: CAIADGSGANVLTF. CDR3 in DNA: TGTGCCATCGCGGACGGGTCTGGGGCCAACGTCCTGACTTTC.

This clonotype was seen many times. V is TRBV29-1 and J is TRBJ1-2; D remains unclear. V was shortened by 1 base and J by 5 bases, with 17 bases between the two germline ends. The CDR3 is 15 residues long. CDR1 and CDR2 from the germline V gene are SQVTM and ANQGSEA. The CDR3 loop is CSVEGGRALGYGYTF. The CDR3 DNA reads TGCAGCGTTGAAGGAGGGAGGGCCCTTGGGTATGGCTACACCTTC.

In this sample, this clonotype turned up a few times. The V call is TRBV11-2, the J call TRBJ2-5; TRBD2 aligns across 10 bases. Germline V gene data show CDR1 as SGHAT and CDR2 as FQNNGV. The junction had 9 bases not matched to a gene; V was cut back by 1 base and J by 7 bases. This CDR3 contains 16 residues. CDR3 in DNA: TGTGCCAGCAGCTTAGGACTAGCGGGCCCGGGAGTGACCCAGTACTTC. Protein: CASSLGLAGPGVTQYF.

The chain couples TRBV15 to TRBJ2-5, with TRBD2 matching 9 bases. CDR1 and CDR2 from the germline V gene are LNHNV and YYDKDF (reference sequence). CDR3 length equals 14 residues. The V segment lost 1 base and the J segment 5 bases; nucleotides outside the gene matches: 2. DNA of the CDR3: TGTGCCACCAGCAGAGGACTAGCGGTGGAGACCCAGTACTTC. It translates to CATSRGLAVETQYF.

Only a few counts were recorded for this clonotype. This chain uses TRBV5-1 with TRBJ1-3, with D unresolved. Trimming removed 5 bases at V and 0 bases at J, with 9 bases between. Germline CDR1 reads SGHRS; CDR2 reads YFSETQ. CDR3 length: 14 residues. The CDR3 nucleotides read TGCGCCAGCAGAGACGCTAGCTCTGGAAACACCATATATTTT. Residues: CASRDASSGNTIYF.

The chain uses TRBV9 and TRBJ1-1; D is unresolved. The V end was cut by 7 bases, the J end by 1 base, with 11 bases between. Looked up from germline, CDR1 is SGDLS and CDR2 is YYNGEE. CDR3 length equals 13 residues. The CDR3 nucleotides are TGTGCCAGCGGACTAGAGGGGAACACTGAAGCTTTCTTT. It is translated as CASGLEGNTEAFF.

This rearrangement joins TRBV19 to TRBJ1-2; 9 nucleotides align to TRBD1. Unmatched junction bases numbered 5, after V lost 8 bases and J lost 4 bases. This CDR3 is built from 13 residues. Germline V gene data show CDR1 as LNHDA and CDR2 as SQIVND (reference sequence). The CDR3 bases are TGTGCCAGTGGGGACAGGGTTTCCTATGGCTACACCTTC. The encoded protein is CASGDRVSYGYTF.

The V call is TRBV28, the J call TRBJ1-2; no definite D call. With 3 bases removed from V and 8 bases from J, the gap between germline ends came to 10 bases. Germline CDR1 reads MDHEN; CDR2 reads SYDVKM. This CDR3 is built from 12 residues. This CDR3 is CASSFMTWGYTF. The CDR3 DNA sequence: TGTGCCAGCAGTTTTATGACGTGGGGCTACACCTTC.

This clonotype has only one observation. The chain recombines TRBV29-1 with TRBJ2-7, with 7 bases aligning to TRBD1. This CDR3 contains 12 residues. Germline assignment: CDR1 SQVTM and CDR2 ANQGSEA. V shed 6 bases, J shed 2 bases, and the junction held 4 bases outside the gene matches. CDR3 in amino acids: CSVTGVTYEQYF. The CDR3 nucleotides read TGCAGCGTCACAGGGGTTACCTACGAGCAGTACTTC.

The chain recombines TRBV7-9 with TRBJ1-4; 7 positions match TRBD1. CDR1 is SEHNR, CDR2 FQNEAQ, per germline (reference sequence). The CDR3 is 15 amino acids. J gave up 10 bases and V 3 bases, and 11 bases lay outside the gene matches. The CDR3 region has the DNA TGTGCCAGCAGCTTGGAGGGGGCAGAATCCGGAAAACTGTTTTTT. The encoded protein is CASSLEGAESGKLFF. The full variable domain, its missing parts supplied by reference TRBV7-9 and TRBJ1-4, is DTGVSQNPRHKITKRGQNVTFRCDPISEHNRLYWYRQTLGQGPEFLTYFQNEAQLEKSRLLSDRFSAERPKGSFSTLEIQRTEQGDSAMYLCASSLEGAESGKLFFGSGTQLSVL.

A word on this clonotype: Its ends do not fully match the called genes, so a read error is possible. The rearrangement uses TRBV24-1 and TRBJ1-5, with D possibly TRBD1 on 6 matching bases. The V gene's germline CDR1 is KGHDR and CDR2 SFDVKD. The CDR3 runs 16 residues. In DNA form, the CDR3 reads TGTGCCAGCAGTGGTGGGACAATCTTGGGCAATCAGCCCCAGCATTTT. Amino acid sequence: CASSGGTILGNQPQHF.

V is TRBV24-1 and J is TRBJ1-5, with TRBD1 matching over 10 bases. The germline V gene has CDR1 KGHDR and CDR2 SFDVKD. After removal of 11 bases from V and 5 bases from J, the junction contained 8 bases not matched to a gene. The CDR3 is 14 amino acids. In nucleotides, the CDR3 is TGTGCCATCAGAGGAGGGACAGGGGATCAGCCCCAGCATTTT. Translating gives CAIRGGTGDQPQHF.